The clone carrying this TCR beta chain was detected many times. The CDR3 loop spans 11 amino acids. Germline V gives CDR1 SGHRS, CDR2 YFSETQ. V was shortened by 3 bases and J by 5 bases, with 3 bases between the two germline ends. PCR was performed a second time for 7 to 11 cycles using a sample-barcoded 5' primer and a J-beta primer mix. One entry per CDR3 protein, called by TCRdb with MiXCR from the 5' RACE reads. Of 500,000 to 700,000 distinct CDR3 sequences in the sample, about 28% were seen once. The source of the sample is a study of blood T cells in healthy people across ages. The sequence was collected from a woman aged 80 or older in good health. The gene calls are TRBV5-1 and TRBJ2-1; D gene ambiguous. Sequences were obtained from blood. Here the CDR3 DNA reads TGCGCCAGCAGCTCGAACAATGAGCAGTTCTTC. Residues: CASSSNNEQFF.